The 19 T cell receptor beta chains in this list originate from one sample, sequenced in a study of blood T cell repertoires in COVID-19. Repertoires were generated with immunoSEQ multiplex PCR, while TCRdb's copy carries only in-frame clones and drops some. The repertoire has approximately 220,000 clones, roughly 87% of them found once; the top ten carry 2.5% to 3%. Sequenced material: PBMCs or T cells enriched from blood (not recorded which). These receptors came from a woman younger than 45 with acute COVID-19.

This chain uses TRBV7-9 with TRBJ1-2; a weak D match, TRBD1 (6 bases). The CDR3 is made up of 16 amino acids. The V end was cut by 2 bases, the J end by 7 bases, with 20 bases between. Germline lookup yields CDR1 SEHNR and CDR2 FQNEAQ (reference sequence). CDR3 nucleotide sequence: TGTGCCAGCAGCTTACTACAGGGAACTCTACTACGTGGCTACACCTTC. It is translated as CASSLLQGTLLRGYTF.

J is TRBJ1-1 and V is TRBV19; D is possibly TRBD1 (5 bases). The CDR3 spans 13 residues. Trimming removed 1 base from V and 4 bases from J, with 7 bases in between. Germline V CDR1 and CDR2: LNHDA, SQIVND (reference sequence). The CDR3 DNA follows: TGTGCCAGTAGTATAGGGGGGGGCACTGAAGCTTTCTTT. Its protein is CASSIGGGTEAFF.

This clone has a single count. The chain is built from TRBV24-1 and TRBJ2-1; D is unclear. CDR3 length: 15 residues. Germline CDR1 reads KGHDR; CDR2 reads SFDVKD. The V and J ends lost 4 bases and 5 bases respectively, with 14 bases between them. The CDR3 region has the DNA TGTGCCACCAGTGACCCCAGACTCTTCAACAATGAGCAGTTCTTC. Amino acids: CATSDPRLFNNEQFF.

J is TRBJ2-7 and V is TRBV7-2, with 7 bases matching TRBD1. Per the germline V gene, CDR1 is SGHTA and CDR2 is FQGNSA. The CDR3 contains 13 residues. After removal of 8 bases from V and 1 base from J, the junction contained 5 bases not matched to a gene. The CDR3 region has the DNA TGTGCCAGCCGTCAGACAGGGTCCTACGAGCAGTACTTC. This translates into CASRQTGSYEQYF. The whole variable domain, filled in from reference TRBV7-2 and TRBJ2-7, reads GAGVSQSPSNKVTEKGKDVELRCDPISGHTALYWYRQSLGQGLEFLIYFQGNSAPDKSGLPSDRFSAERTGGSVSTLTIQRTQQEDSAVYLCASRQTGSYEQYFGPGTRLTVT.

This sequence joins TRBV4-1 and TRBJ1-5; 9 bases agree with TRBD1. The J segment lost 7 bases and the V segment lost 4 bases, leaving 11 bases of the junction unmatched. The CDR3 runs 16 residues. From germline, CDR1 is MGHRA and CDR2 YSYEKL. In DNA, the CDR3 is TGCGCCAGCAGCCCGTACGCCGGGACAGGGATCCAGCCCCAGCATTTT. It yields the protein CASSPYAGTGIQPQHF.

V gene TRBV5-1 combines with J gene TRBJ1-1, with 9 bases lining up with TRBD1. V lost 1 base to trimming and J lost 6 bases; unmatched junction nucleotides: 7. The germline CDR1 and CDR2 sequences are SGHRS and YFSETQ. There are 15 residues in the CDR3. CDR3 residues: CASSLFTGGSSEAFF. The CDR3 region has the DNA TGCGCCAGCAGCTTGTTCACAGGGGGCTCGTCTGAAGCTTTCTTT.

In this sample, this clone turned up once. This sequence joins TRBV6-5 and TRBJ1-1, with 7 bases identical to TRBD1. V lost 11 bases to trimming and J lost 1 base; unmatched junction nucleotides: 10. Germline V CDR1 and CDR2: MNHEY, SVGAGI. CDR3 length: 14 amino acids. The CDR3 DNA reads as TGTGCCGTCGGGGACAGTCTAACGAACACTGAAGCTTTCTTT. Encoded protein: CAVGDSLTNTEAFF.

The chain employs TRBV28 and TRBJ1-5; D is perhaps TRBD1 (5 bases). Germline V gene sequence: CDR1 MDHEN, CDR2 SYDVKM. This CDR3 comprises 16 residues. Trimming removed 2 bases from V and 4 bases from J, with 15 bases in between. Written as DNA, the CDR3 is TGTGCCAGCAGTTTAAACGGCAGGGAACTAAATCAGCCCCAGCATTTT. Its protein is CASSLNGRELNQPQHF.

The chain joins TRBV6-1 to TRBJ1-1, with TRBD1 as a possible D gene (5 bases). The V gene's germline CDR1 is MNHNS and CDR2 SASEGT. V shed 6 bases and J shed 1 base, with 9 bases lying between them. This CDR3 comprises 13 residues. As DNA, the CDR3 is TGTGCCAGCAGCAGCAGGGAGAACACTGAAGCTTTCTTT. Its translation is CASSSRENTEAFF.

The gene calls are TRBV4-1 and TRBJ2-5; 10 bases map to TRBD2. This CDR3 region has 17 residues. V shed 1 base, J shed 2 bases, and the junction held 7 bases outside the gene matches. Germline CDR1 reads MGHRA; CDR2 reads YSYEKL. The CDR3 region is CASSQGASGGGQETQYF. The CDR3 bases are TGCGCCAGCAGCCAAGGGGCTAGCGGGGGAGGACAAGAGACCCAGTACTTC.

The chain links TRBV5-4 to TRBJ2-3; 14 bases match TRBD2. V shed 4 bases and J 5 bases; nucleotides not matched to a gene: 6. Per germline, CDR1 SGHNT and CDR2 YYREEE (reference sequence). CDR3 size: 16 residues. The CDR3 here is CASSLRLAGGLDTQYF. For the CDR3, the DNA is TGTGCCAGCAGCCTGAGACTAGCGGGGGGGCTAGATACGCAGTATTTT.

This clone was detected only once. The chain combines TRBV7-2 with TRBJ1-1; possible D gene TRBD1, 5 bases. With 5 bases removed from V and 5 bases from J, the gap between germline ends came to 15 bases. CDR1 and CDR2 (germline): SGHTA, FQGNSA. The length of the CDR3 is 14 residues. The CDR3 DNA is TGTGCCAGCAGCCTCGATCAGGGAAATACTGAAGCTTTCTTT. It codes for CASSLDQGNTEAFF.

The genes are TRBV19 and TRBJ1-5; the match to TRBD1 covers 9 bases. The CDR3 runs 14 residues. CDR1 and CDR2 from the germline V gene are LNHDA and SQIVND (reference sequence). Trimming took 5 bases from V and 6 from J; bases not matched to a gene: 5. Here the CDR3 DNA reads TGTGCCAGTAGTCACCGGGACAGGGTTCAGCCCCAGCATTTT. It specifies CASSHRDRVQPQHF.

Comment on this clone: One end of the junction varies from germline; a read error may be responsible. J is TRBJ2-5 and V is TRBV7-7, with 8 nucleotides matching TRBD2. The CDR3 sequence is 16 residues long. The germline gives CDR1 SSHAT, CDR2 FNYEAQ (reference sequence). The CDR3 region has the DNA TGTGCTAGCAGCTTAGCCCCGGGGGGGCTTCAAGAGACCCAGTACTTC. It yields the protein CASSLAPGGLQETQYF.

This chain links TRBV18 with TRBJ1-2; no reliable D call. Between the trimmed V and J ends, which lost 5 bases and 3 bases, there was a span of 16 bases. This CDR3 has 15 amino acids. Germline V lookup: CDR1 KGHSH, CDR2 LQKENI. The CDR3 sequence is CASSGQADIYYGYTF. The CDR3 nucleotides are TGTGCCAGCTCAGGGCAGGCAGACATCTACTATGGCTACACCTTC.

The genes are TRBV5-6 and TRBJ2-5; D perhaps matches TRBD2 (6 bases). The CDR3 is 15 residues long. The V end was cut by 1 base, the J end by 1 base, with 11 bases between. Germline CDR1 and CDR2: SGHDT and YYEEEE. The CDR3 loop reads CASSLIGTLQETQYF. In DNA form, the CDR3 reads TGTGCCAGCAGCTTGATTGGGACTCTCCAAGAGACCCAGTACTTC.

The chain recombines TRBV7-9 with TRBJ1-6; 9 bases are a match to TRBD1. CDR3 length: 16 amino acids. Trimming removed 5 bases from V and 5 bases from J; junction bases left unmatched: 7. Germline-derived CDR1 and CDR2 are SEHNR and FQNEAQ (reference sequence). CDR3 amino acids: CASSPGTGIDNSPLHF. DNA of the CDR3: TGTGCCAGCAGCCCCGGGACAGGGATTGATAATTCACCCCTCCACTTT.

The genes are TRBV18 and TRBJ1-3, with D maybe TRBD1 (5 bases). Germline assignment: CDR1 KGHSH and CDR2 LQKENI. Trimming removed 2 bases from V and 0 bases from J, with 14 bases in between. This CDR3 spans 17 amino acids. CDR3 in amino acids: CASSPLADRSSGNTIYF. CDR3 DNA: TGTGCCAGCTCACCATTAGCCGACAGAAGCTCTGGAAACACCATATATTTT.

The sample holds one count of this clone. The chain employs TRBV12-3 or TRBV12-4 and TRBJ1-1; perhaps TRBD1 as D (6 bases). Trimming removed 8 bases from V and 4 bases from J, with 14 bases in between. The CDR3 is 13 amino acids. The CDR3 nucleotides are TGTGCCAGCCTGGCAGGGGAAGTCACTGAAGCTTTCTTT. Translated: CASLAGEVTEAFF.